Described below is a single T cell receptor beta chain sequence and its context. Its specificity is not known. This entry comes from a study of somatic mutations in cytotoxic T cells in rheumatoid arthritis. General observations from the study: Over 20% of CD8+ cells belonged to the largest CD8+ clone in about an eighth of the roughly 60 patients.

The repertoire was sequenced with immunoSEQ multiplex PCR; TCRdb's copy has only in-frame clones and lacks some. The data hold 30,000 to 45,000 clones, with approximately 80% observed a single time. There are 13 residues in the CDR3. CDR1 and CDR2 from the germline V gene are LNHDA and SQIVND (reference sequence). Trimming removed 10 bases at V and 3 bases at J, with 14 bases between. Isolation of CD4+ and CD8+ cells used positive magnetic bead selection, with purity checked by flow cytometry. The sequence was collected from a man aged 35 to 55 in good health. The material sequenced was CD8+ T cells sorted from blood. This rearrangement joins TRBV19 to TRBJ2-3; tentative D call: TRBD2 (6 bases). As DNA, the CDR3 is TGTGCCACCGAACTAGCTGAAACAGATACGCAGTATTTT. Translating it yields CATELAETDTQYF.